This is a list of T cell receptor beta chains from one sample in a study of T cell responses to AZD1222 COVID-19 vaccine. Generated by immunoSEQ multiplex PCR, the TCRdb table keeps only in-frame clones and is missing some. The sample has tens of thousands of clones, around nine tenths seen once. Sequencing was performed on peripheral blood, taken on day 0 of AZD1222 vaccination. Source of these receptors: an adult in good health. Both conserved end residues are part of each CDR3. Each record gives: J gene, clone size, V gene, D gene, CDR3 length, CDR3 DNA, CDR3 protein. The D gene is left open where the match is weak. Rows give clone size only sometimes, using once, few, many, or a class for an expanded clone.

TRBJ2-1 NA TRBV9 TRBD2 19 TGTGCCAGCAGCCTCACGGGAGGGGGGGCCTCGGGTCGTGACAATGAGCAGTTCTTC CASSLTGGGASGRDNEQFF
TRBJ2-7 NA TRBV11-1 NA 11 TGTGCCAGCAGCAAAACCTACGAGCAGTACTTC CASSKTYEQYF
TRBJ1-4 NA TRBV9 NA 15 TGTGCCAGCAGCCCATCGAAGGGTGAGAATGAAAAACTGTTTTTT CASSPSKGENEKLFF
TRBJ2-4 NA TRBV10-3 TRBD1 16 TGTGCCATCAGTGAGTCGCTCGGGACAGGGAGAAACATTCAGTACTTC CAISESLGTGRNIQYF
TRBJ1-4 NA TRBV19 TRBD1 14 TGTGCCAGTATGCCTCCAGGGGGAGATGAAAAACTGTTTTTT CASMPPGGDEKLFF
TRBJ2-7 NA TRBV11-3 TRBD2 16 TGTGCCAGCAGCTTAGGGGCTAGCGGCCGCCGCTACGAGCAGTACTTC CASSLGASGRRYEQYF
TRBJ2-7 NA TRBV7-9 TRBD1 16 TGTGCCAGCAGCTTAGCTCTCCGACAGGGAGACTACGAGCAGTACTTC CASSLALRQGDYEQYF
TRBJ1-2 NA TRBV10-3 NA 11 TGTGCCATCAGTGAAAGCTATGGCTACACCTTC CAISESYGYTF
TRBJ1-1 NA TRBV3-1/TRBV3-2 NA 14 TGTGCCAGCAGCCAAGATATGGACAACAGAGAAGCTTTCTTT CASSQDMDNREAFF
TRBJ2-7 NA TRBV2 TRBD1 13 TGTGCCAGCAGTAATGGACAGGGCTACGAGCAGTACTTC CASSNGQGYEQYF
TRBJ2-3 NA TRBV6-5 NA 15 TGTGCCAGCAGTTACTCTTTAGATAGCACAGATACGCAGTATTTT CASSYSLDSTDTQYF
TRBJ2-7 NA TRBV4-3 NA 16 TGCGCCAGCAGCCAAGAGATGACCGGGACCTTCTACGAGCAGTACTTC CASSQEMTGTFYEQYF
TRBJ1-5 few TRBV2 NA 14 TGTGCCAGCAGTGTAACCAGTAGCAATCAGCCCCAGCATTTT CASSVTSSNQPQHF
TRBJ2-3 NA TRBV9 NA 15 TGTGCCAGCAGCGGGGATAGCGGCCGCACAGATACGCAGTATTTT CASSGDSGRTDTQYF
TRBJ2-3 NA TRBV7-2 TRBD2 14 TGTGCCAGCAGCCCCGGGACTATGCCAGATACGCAGTATTTT CASSPGTMPDTQYF
TRBJ1-2 NA TRBV6-5 NA 14 TGTGCCAGCAGTTACTCGGGGGAGGGCTATAGCTACACCTTC CASSYSGEGYSYTF
TRBJ1-2 NA TRBV28 NA 15 TGTGCCAGCAGTCCCAGACCGAATTTTAACTATGGCTACACCTTC CASSPRPNFNYGYTF
TRBJ1-2 NA TRBV6-1 NA 14 TGTGCCAGCAGTGAAGCGCGGAGCATCTATGGCTACACCTTC CASSEARSIYGYTF
TRBJ1-5 few TRBV18 NA 16 TGTGCCAGCTCACCTTCCAGGACGATTGGCAATCAGCCCCAGCATTTT CASSPSRTIGNQPQHF
TRBJ1-5 NA TRBV19 TRBD1 15 TGTGCCAGTAGTATATCCGGACAGGGGCGTCAGCCCCAGCATTTT CASSISGQGRQPQHF
TRBJ2-7 NA TRBV6-5 TRBD2 15 TGTGCCAGCAGTCGCCCACTAGCGGGAGTGGACGAGCAGTACTTC CASSRPLAGVDEQYF
TRBJ1-4 NA TRBV7-9 NA 16 TGTGCCAGCAGCGTTACAGGCTCCGGGACTAATGAAAAACTGTTTTTT CASSVTGSGTNEKLFF
TRBJ1-5 few TRBV2 NA 16 TGTGCCAGCAGTACCCCGGCCAGGGGAAATAATCAGCCCCAGCATTTT CASSTPARGNNQPQHF